This passage covers 9 T cell receptor beta chains from one sample sequenced in a study of blood T cell repertoires in COVID-19. TCRdb's copy holds only in-frame clones and misses some; the assay was immunoSEQ multiplex PCR. The sample records over 45,000 clones, approximately 83% being singletons. What was sequenced was peripheral blood. Receptors were obtained from a man aged 70-80 years with acute or convalescent COVID-19.

The chain employs TRBV15 and TRBJ1-5; 7 positions match TRBD1. Germline values: CDR1 LNHNV, CDR2 YYDKDF (reference sequence). Trimming cost V 1 base and J 7 bases; bases outside gene matches: 7. The CDR3 sequence is 15 residues long. CDR3 coding DNA: TGTGCCACCAGCAGAGGGGACAGTCTATACCAGCCCCAGCATTTT. Encoded protein: CATSRGDSLYQPQHF. The variable domain in full, completed from reference TRBV15 and TRBJ1-5, reads DAMVIQNPRYQVTQFGKPVTLSCSQTLNHNVMYWYQQKSSQAPKLLFHYYDKDFNNEADTPDNFQSRRPNTSFCFLDIRSPGLGDTAMYLCATSRGDSLYQPQHFGDGTRLSIL.

The chain couples TRBV5-1 to TRBJ1-2; 10 bases are a match to TRBD1. CDR3 length: 16 residues. J was trimmed by 6 bases and V by 0 bases; bases with no gene match: 8. Germline CDR1 SGHRS, CDR2 YFSETQ. CDR3 loop: CASSLGSTTGGDGYTF. The CDR3 DNA sequence: TGCGCCAGCAGCTTGGGATCTACGACAGGGGGCGATGGCTACACCTTC.

This clone has only a few counts. The V and J genes are TRBV7-2 and TRBJ2-2, with D hard to call. Trimming removed 4 bases at V and 0 bases at J, with 12 bases between. Germline loops: CDR1 SGHTA, CDR2 FQGNSA. The CDR3 extends over 16 amino acids. The CDR3 nucleotides read TGTGCCAGCAGCTCCACACCGTTCGCGAACACCGGGGAGCTGTTTTTT. Its translation is CASSSTPFANTGELFF.

V and J are TRBV7-6 and TRBJ1-2, with a possible D match to TRBD1 (5 bases). This CDR3 region has 14 residues. V lost 5 bases and J lost 13, with 23 bases in between. CDR1 is SGHVS, CDR2 FNYEAQ, per germline. The CDR3 spells CASSHAGAVDSLTF. CDR3 in DNA: TGTGCCAGCAGCCACGCTGGGGCAGTCGACTCACTCACCTTC.

The chain recombines TRBV19 with TRBJ1-4; 9 bases match TRBD1. J was trimmed by 6 bases and V by 7 bases; bases with no gene match: 3. There are 13 residues in the CDR3. CDR1 is LNHDA and CDR2 is SQIVND in the germline V gene (reference sequence). The CDR3 is CASTQGAYEKLFF. As DNA, the CDR3 is TGTGCCAGTACACAGGGGGCTTATGAAAAACTGTTTTTT.

The chain recombines TRBV7-2 with TRBJ2-7; 7 bases are shared with TRBD2. This CDR3 comprises 15 residues. Germline loops: CDR1 SGHTA, CDR2 FQGNSA. The J segment lost 6 bases and the V segment lost 2 bases, leaving 10 bases of the junction unmatched. The CDR3 loop is CASSLSGEGLREQYF. CDR3 in DNA: TGTGCCAGCAGCTTATCGGGGGAGGGCCTCCGCGAGCAGTACTTC.

This clone appeared a few times. The V call is TRBV3-1 (or the pseudogene TRBV3-2), the J call TRBJ1-2; perhaps TRBD1 as D (5 bases). With 4 bases removed from V and 4 bases from J, the gap between germline ends came to 16 bases. CDR3 length equals 15 residues. From germline, CDR1 is LGHDT and CDR2 YNNKEL (reference sequence). As DNA, the CDR3 is TGTGCCAGCAGCCCTTCCCCGACAGTGGGCTATGGCTACACCTTC. This gives the protein CASSPSPTVGYGYTF.

The chain is built from TRBV3-1 (or the pseudogene TRBV3-2) and TRBJ1-2; the D is unclear. Trimming removed 1 base at V and 8 bases at J, with 8 bases between. Germline assignment: CDR1 LGHDT and CDR2 YNNKEL (reference sequence). This CDR3 is 12 amino acids long. In DNA, the CDR3 is TGTGCCAGCAGCCAAGGCAGGCAGGGCTACACCTTC. Its protein is CASSQGRQGYTF.

The chain carries TRBV7-9 and TRBJ2-7; D not resolved. Germline CDR1 SEHNR, CDR2 FQNEAQ (reference sequence). This CDR3 contains 13 residues. Trimming cost V 5 bases and J 2 bases, with 10 bases left between them. In DNA, the CDR3 is TGTGCCAGCAGCCCCATTGAGACCTACGAGCAGTACTTC. It specifies CASSPIETYEQYF.